The clone carrying this TCR beta chain was found a few times. Its matching antigen is unknown. The CDR3 is 16 residues long. The germline gives CDR1 SGDLS, CDR2 YYNGEE. V dropped 4 bases and J dropped 6; count of bases not matched to a gene: 13. This sample is part of a study of T cells in Graves' hyperthyroidism and ophthalmopathy. Regarding the study as a whole: Most thyroid clonotypes with frequency above 0.001 were detected in blood. From stable hyperthyroidism, ophthalmopathy was separated by a 13 V-J model.

RNA transcripts gave rise to amplified TCR beta CDR3 regions. The study used the HTBI primer set for a first-round RT-PCR of the TCR CDR3. TCRdb ran MiXCR on the multiplex PCR reads and lists one entry per CDR3 protein. The table has approximately 620,000 distinct CDR3 sequences, more than 11% seen once. The sequencing input was blood. This TCR derives from a woman younger than 45 with Graves' hyperthyroidism that later progressed to Graves' ophthalmopathy. V gene TRBV9 combines with J gene TRBJ2-7; 10 bases match TRBD2. DNA for the CDR3: TGTGCCAGCAGCTCAGGGACTAGCGCTTCGGCTGGCGAGCAGTACTTC. This sequence encodes CASSSGTSASAGEQYF.